This TCR beta chain comes out of a study of Ad26.COV2.S vaccination and SARS-CoV-2 variants. In the study overall: Of the COV1001 trial arms, the Ad26.COV2.S arm included the donor.

Between the trimmed V and J ends, which lost 6 bases and 2 bases, there was a span of 17 bases. This CDR3 contains 16 residues. The germline V gene has CDR1 MGHDK and CDR2 SYGVNS. Assay used: immunoSEQ multiplex PCR; TCRdb lists only in-frame clones, some missing. In the table there are about 480,000 clones, roughly 85% of which are singletons. Indicated treatment: some 19 received Ad26.COV2.S at low or high dose, single or two shots; five or six received placebo; per-sample allocation not given. Day 63 after the first injection of vaccine or placebo was the sampling time. A Boston donor was an adult aged 18-55 years. SARS-CoV-2 spike from the Wuhan strain was encoded by the vaccine, an Ad26 vector. Remarks on this clone: The antigen is unknown.

Study outcomes and limitations: Vaccinated and placebo-treated recipients had similar non-spike TCR breadth.

The starting material was peripheral blood, obtained in a trial of Ad26.COV2.S vaccine versus placebo. The chain joins TRBV25-1 to TRBJ1-5; maybe TRBD1 (5 bases). The origin of this receptor is a person aged 18 to 59 who received the Ad26.COV2.S COVID-19 vaccine or a placebo. The CDR3: CASSPGGGIGNQPQHF. The CDR3 coding sequence is TGTGCCAGCAGCCCTGGGGGGGGTATAGGCAATCAGCCCCAGCATTTT. The variable domain in full, with the rest retrieved from reference TRBV25-1 and TRBJ1-5, is EADIYQTPRYLVIGTGKKITLECSQTMGHDKMYWYQQDPGMELHLIHYSYGVNSTEKGDLSSESTVSRIRTEHFPLTLESARPSHTSQYLCASSPGGGIGNQPQHFGDGTRLSIL.